These 7 T cell receptor beta chains originate from one sample sequenced in a study of low-dose radiotherapy and immunotherapy resistance in tumors. Time point of the sample: after trial treatment. The treatment here: LDRT plus nivolumab, ipilimumab, low-dose cyclophosphamide and aspirin (RACIN trial). TCR amplification ran approximately 20 PCR cycles using constant-region and V-primer adapter primers. Via MiXCR, TCRdb re-called the reads, giving one row per CDR3 protein. The table records about 52,000 distinct CDR3 sequences, around 34% of them present only once. This specimen was PBMCs, taken after low-dose radiotherapy plus immunotherapy. These receptors originate from a male donor with rectosigmoid adenocarcinoma.

Only one count was recorded for this clonotype. This rearrangement joins TRBV11-2 to TRBJ2-7, with D tentatively TRBD2 (5 bases). V was pared by 6 bases and J by 0 bases, with 15 bases between. The CDR3 loop spans 15 amino acids. Germline values: CDR1 SGHAT, CDR2 FQNNGV. The CDR3 region is CASRPKAASSYEQYF. The CDR3 DNA follows: TGTGCCAGCAGACCGAAAGCGGCGAGCTCCTACGAGCAGTACTTC.

As to this clonotype: Mismatch with germline at one junction end may stem from a read error. This sequence joins TRBV19 and TRBJ2-5; TRBD2 might be the D (5 bases). The CDR3 contains 13 residues. Germline V gene sequence: CDR1 LNHDA, CDR2 SQIVND (reference sequence). In nucleotides, the CDR3 is TGTGCCAGTAGAATAGAGGGTTCAGAGACCCAGTATTTC. It encodes CASRIEGSETQYF.

The rearrangement links TRBV28 to TRBJ2-1; 8 bases are a match to TRBD2. This CDR3 has 17 residues. Trimming removed 8 bases from V and 5 bases from J; junction bases left unmatched: 17. Germline CDR1 is MDHEN and CDR2 is SYDVKM. For the CDR3, the DNA is TGTGCCAGCTGGCCTGGAGATGGGCTAGCGGGCGACAATGAGCAGTTCTTC. It codes for CASWPGDGLAGDNEQFF.

This clonotype showed up many times. J is TRBJ2-7 and V is TRBV6-2 or TRBV6-3; D is uncertain. The germline V gene has CDR1 MNHEY and CDR2 SVGEGT. V gave up 4 bases and J gave up 2 bases, with 18 bases separating them. The CDR3 runs to 16 residues. The CDR3, as DNA: TGTGCCAGCAGTTCGTGGGAAAAGGAGTGGACCTACGAGCAGTACTTC. It yields the protein CASSSWEKEWTYEQYF.

This clonotype is medium-sized (0.01 to 0.1%) within its sample. The gene calls are TRBV28 and TRBJ1-4; 11 nucleotides line up with TRBD1. The CDR3 is 15 residues long. From germline, CDR1 is MDHEN and CDR2 SYDVKM. The junction had 9 bases not matched to a gene; V was cut back by 7 bases and J by 8 bases. The CDR3 region is CASNGQGAAVEKLFF. The CDR3 DNA is TGTGCCAGCAACGGACAGGGGGCCGCCGTGGAAAAACTGTTTTTT.

About this clonotype: A far larger clone differs by one base, so this is likely a read error. The rearrangement uses TRBV15 and TRBJ2-5; 16 nucleotides agree with TRBD2. The CDR3 is made up of 17 amino acids. In germline, CDR1 is LNHNV, CDR2 YYDKDF (reference sequence). Trimming took 4 bases from V and 11 from J; bases not matched to a gene: 13. The CDR3 loop reads CATSTGLAGGPGNEQYF. In DNA form, the CDR3 reads TGTGCCACCAGCACGGGACTAGCGGGAGGGCCGGGAAATGAGCAGTACTTC.

The rearrangement uses TRBV5-1 and TRBJ2-2; 7 bases are a match to TRBD2. The CDR3 extends over 15 amino acids. CDR1 and CDR2 (germline): SGHRS, YFSETQ. J was trimmed by 3 bases and V by 0 bases; bases with no gene match: 2. CDR3 in DNA: TGCGCCAGCAGCTTGGCTAGCGGCTACACCGGGGAGCTGTTTTTT. Its translation: CASSLASGYTGELFF.